The 21 T cell receptor beta chains in this list originate from one sample, sequenced in a study of vaccination and CD4 T cells after COVID-19. Cultured CD4+ T-cell DNA underwent Oncomine TCR Beta short-read sequencing. Each CDR3 protein is one row after TCRdb ran MiXCR on the PCR reads. The repertoire holds about 15,000 distinct CDR3 sequences, with about 25% as singletons. No antigen has been assigned to these receptors. Described treatment: approximately 11-day PBMC culture with coronavirus spike peptide pools or control peptides (ViraFEST assay). Specimen: cultured CD4+ T cells from blood. Receptor source: a human donor with COVID-19.

The V and J genes are TRBV7-9 and TRBJ2-2, with TRBD1 as a possible D gene (5 bases). The ends were cut back, 2 bases at V and 6 bases at J, with 22 bases in the middle. CDR3 length: 18 residues. Germline values: CDR1 SEHNR, CDR2 FQNEAQ (reference sequence). Written as DNA, the CDR3 is TGTGCCAGCAGCTTATCCGGCAATCCTCCTGCAGGGCCCGGGGAGCTGTTTTTT. This encodes CASSLSGNPPAGPGELFF.

This clonotype was counted a single time. This chain connects TRBV9 to TRBJ1-1; D is perhaps TRBD1 (5 bases). V was cut by 2 bases and J by 1 base, with 9 bases left in between. The CDR3 is made up of 14 amino acids. Germline V gene sequence: CDR1 SGDLS, CDR2 YYNGEE. The CDR3 loop reads CASSVGDRNTEAFF. DNA of the CDR3: TGTGCCAGCAGCGTGGGCGACAGGAACACTGAAGCTTTCTTT.

The chain links TRBV18 to TRBJ1-1; 8 bases are shared with TRBD1. The CDR3 consists of 13 residues. Germline lookup yields CDR1 KGHSH and CDR2 LQKENI. Trimming cost V 5 bases and J 1 base; bases outside gene matches: 0. CDR3 coding DNA: TGTGCCAGCTCAGGACAGGGGAACACTGAAGCTTTCTTT. Translating gives CASSGQGNTEAFF.

V gene TRBV2 combines with J gene TRBJ1-6; D remains unclear. Trimming stripped 4 bases from V and 4 bases from J, with 8 bases between. The germline V gene has CDR1 SNHLY and CDR2 FYNNEI. This CDR3 comprises 14 residues. As DNA, the CDR3 is TGTGCCAGCAGTGGACCTAATTATAATTCACCCCTCCACTTT. This encodes CASSGPNYNSPLHF.

This clonotype has only a few counts. Here the CDR3 DNA reads TGCGCCAGCAGCCCCGACACAGATACGCAGTATTTT. Protein: CASSPDTDTQYF. The gene calls are TRBV5-1 and TRBJ2-3, with D unclear. The germline V gene encodes CDR1 SGHRS and CDR2 YFSETQ. The CDR3 length is 12 residues. V was clipped by 4 bases and J by 2 bases, with 5 bases between them.

This clonotype was detected only a few times. V is TRBV20-1 and J is TRBJ1-1; 8 nucleotides match TRBD1. This CDR3 region has 11 residues. Germline CDR1 and CDR2: DFQATT and SNEGSKA (reference sequence). CDR3 residues: CKGQGNTEAFF. The CDR3 nucleotides are TGCAAAGGACAGGGGAACACTGAAGCTTTCTTT.

This clonotype was detected a few times. The chain combines TRBV21-1 with TRBJ2-2; TRBD2, the table's D call, was not compared with the DNA. TRBV21-1 is described as a pseudogene. The CDR3 runs 16 residues. The CDR3 sequence is CASSKAQVGRTGELFF. The CDR3 region has the DNA TGTGCCAGCAGCAAAGCGCAAGTAGGGAGGACCGGGGAGCTGTTTTTT.

In this sample, this clonotype turned up a few times. V gene TRBV11-3 combines with J gene TRBJ2-4; D perhaps matches TRBD2 (5 bases). There are 12 residues in the CDR3. Germline assignment: CDR1 SGHNT and CDR2 YENEEA. Trimming took off 2 bases at V and 9 bases at J, with 8 bases between the two ends. CDR3 nucleotide sequence: TGTGCCAGCAGCTTACGGGGTGGCATTCAGTACTTC. It encodes CASSLRGGIQYF. Full variable domain (rest looked up from reference TRBV11-3 and TRBJ2-4): EAGVVQSPRYKIIEKKQPVAFWCNPISGHNTLYWYLQNLGQGPELLIRYENEEAVDDSQLPKDRFSAERLKGVDSTLKIQPAELGDSAVYLCASSLRGGIQYFGAGTRLSVL.

On this clonotype itself: One end of the junction does not line up with germline, which may come from a read error. V gene TRBV19 combines with J gene TRBJ1-5; TRBD1 is a possible D gene (5 bases). Germline CDR1 reads LNHDA; CDR2 reads SQIVND (reference sequence). The CDR3 length is 14 residues. CDR3 nucleotides: TGTGCCAGTAGTTATTGGGGGAGCAATCAGTCCCAGCATTTT. It specifies CASSYWGSNQSQHF.

The chain uses TRBV15 and TRBJ1-2; 8 nucleotides agree with TRBD1. CDR1 is LNHNV and CDR2 is YYDKDF in the germline V gene (reference sequence). With 3 bases clipped from V and 3 bases from J, the junction kept 6 bases outside the gene matches. The CDR3 is 15 residues long. Here the CDR3 reads CATSREQGAHYGYTF. DNA for the CDR3: TGTGCCACCAGCAGGGAGCAGGGGGCTCACTATGGCTACACCTTC.

This clonotype came up a few times. V and J are TRBV6-1 and TRBJ2-1; the match to TRBD1 covers 7 bases. CDR3 size: 15 residues. The junction had 8 bases not matched to a gene; V was cut back by 5 bases and J by 4 bases. Germline CDR1 reads MNHNS; CDR2 reads SASEGT. The CDR3 is CASSNLRGKYNEQFF. The CDR3 region has the DNA TGTGCCAGCAGTAACCTCAGGGGGAAGTACAATGAGCAGTTCTTC.

V and J are TRBV11-2 and TRBJ1-2; D is possibly TRBD1 (5 bases). Germline-derived CDR1 and CDR2 are SGHAT and FQNNGV. Trimming left V 1 base short and J 5 bases short, with 17 bases between. The CDR3 is 16 residues long. The CDR3 sequence is CASSLVSGQGVYGYTF. The CDR3 DNA follows: TGTGCCAGCAGCTTAGTTTCGGGGCAGGGAGTTTATGGCTACACCTTC.

A few counts support this clonotype. J is TRBJ1-4 and V is TRBV24-1; D might be TRBD1 (6 bases). Trimming left V 5 bases short and J 0 bases short, with 12 bases between. The CDR3 covers 16 residues. Germline V CDR1 and CDR2: KGHDR, SFDVKD. The CDR3 nucleotides are TGTGCCACCAGTGCCCCACAGGGAGCAACTAATGAAAAACTGTTTTTT. Protein product: CATSAPQGATNEKLFF.

A few counts support this clonotype. The CDR3 DNA reads TGTGCCAGCAGCTTTAACGGGGGGGCCCCCACAGATACGCAGTATTTT. As protein: CASSFNGGAPTDTQYF. The chain employs TRBV11-3 and TRBJ2-3; TRBD2 aligns across 8 bases. Per the germline V gene, CDR1 is SGHNT and CDR2 is YENEEA. The CDR3 is 16 amino acids. J was trimmed by 2 bases and V by 3 bases; bases with no gene match: 7.

About this clonotype itself: An end of the junction does not agree with germline; a read error may underlie this. The chain joins TRBV7-2 to TRBJ2-1, with 9 bases fitting TRBD2. CDR3 length equals 14 residues. Germline CDR1 SGHTA, CDR2 FQGNSA. The CDR3 region has the DNA TGTGCCAGCAGATTAGCGGGGGAGGCCTACGAGCAGTTCTTC. Its translation: CASRLAGEAYEQFF.

The chain carries TRBV7-2 and TRBJ2-7, with D tentatively TRBD1 or TRBD2 (5 bases each). The V end lost 5 bases, the J end lost 0 bases, and 14 bases lay between the germline ends. Germline V gene data show CDR1 as SGHTA and CDR2 as FQGNSA. CDR3 length: 15 amino acids. The CDR3 DNA reads as TGTGCCAGCAGCCATTCCGGGACGAACTCCTACGAGCAGTACTTC. As protein: CASSHSGTNSYEQYF.

This clonotype was seen only a few times. This chain connects TRBV19 to TRBJ1-6, with a weak D call TRBD1 (6 bases). The germline CDR1 and CDR2 sequences are LNHDA and SQIVND (reference sequence). Deletions cut 3 bases from V and 7 bases from J, with 22 bases between. CDR3 length equals 18 residues. CDR3: CASSILRSGKGGNSPLHF. The CDR3 region has the DNA TGTGCCAGTAGTATCCTCCGGAGTGGGAAAGGGGGGAATTCACCCCTCCACTTT.

The rearrangement joins TRBV6-1 to TRBJ2-7, with 10 bases that match TRBD2. The CDR3 sequence is 21 residues long. V gave up 8 bases and J gave up 4 bases; unmatched junction bases: 29. Germline CDR1 and CDR2: MNHNS and SASEGT. The CDR3: CASEGASSGYSGGSRGYEQYF. In nucleotides, the CDR3 is TGTGCCAGCGAGGGGGCATCATCGGGTTATAGCGGGGGGTCCCGGGGATACGAGCAGTACTTC.

The rearrangement links TRBV28 to TRBJ1-6; D remains unclear. Germline V gene sequence: CDR1 MDHEN, CDR2 SYDVKM. CDR3 length equals 15 residues. The V end lost 5 bases, the J end lost 6 bases, and 14 bases lay between the germline ends. CDR3 protein: CASSLAPSTNSPLHF. CDR3 bases: TGTGCCAGCAGTCTGGCCCCCAGTACTAATTCACCCCTCCACTTT. The full variable domain, rest sourced from reference TRBV28 and TRBJ1-6, is DVKVTQSSRYLVKRTGEKVFLECVQDMDHENMFWYRQDPGLGLRLIYFSYDVKMKEKGDIPEGYSVSREKKERFSLILESASTNQTSMYLCASSLAPSTNSPLHFGNGTRLTVT.

This clonotype was found a few times. The rearrangement uses TRBV7-9 and TRBJ2-1; 10 bases are a match to TRBD1. The V gene's germline CDR1 is SEHNR and CDR2 FQNEAQ (reference sequence). There are 17 residues in the CDR3. V shed 1 base and J 3 bases; nucleotides not matched to a gene: 6. The CDR3, as DNA: TGTGCCAGCAGCTTAGGACCGACAGGGGGCGGCTACAATGAGCAGTTCTTC. Its protein product is CASSLGPTGGGYNEQFF.

In this sample, this clonotype turned up once. The chain joins TRBV3-1 to TRBJ2-5; D remains ambiguous. The CDR3 consists of 11 residues. The germline V gene has CDR1 LGHDT and CDR2 YNNKEL (reference sequence). V was clipped by 4 bases and J by 2 bases, with 2 bases between them. CDR3 DNA sequence: TGTGCCAGCAGCCGACAAGAGACCCAGTACTTC. This translates into CASSRQETQYF.